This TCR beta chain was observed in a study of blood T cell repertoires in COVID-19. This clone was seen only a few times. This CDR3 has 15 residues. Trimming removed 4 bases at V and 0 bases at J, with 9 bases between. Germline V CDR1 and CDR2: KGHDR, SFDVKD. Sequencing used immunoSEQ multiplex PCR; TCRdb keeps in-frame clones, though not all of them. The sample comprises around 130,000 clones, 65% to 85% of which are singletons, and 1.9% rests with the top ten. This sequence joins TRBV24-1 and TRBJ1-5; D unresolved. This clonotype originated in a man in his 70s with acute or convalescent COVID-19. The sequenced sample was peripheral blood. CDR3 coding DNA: TGTGCCACCAGTGAGGGCAGCCATAGCAATCAGCCCCAGCATTTT. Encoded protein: CATSEGSHSNQPQHF.